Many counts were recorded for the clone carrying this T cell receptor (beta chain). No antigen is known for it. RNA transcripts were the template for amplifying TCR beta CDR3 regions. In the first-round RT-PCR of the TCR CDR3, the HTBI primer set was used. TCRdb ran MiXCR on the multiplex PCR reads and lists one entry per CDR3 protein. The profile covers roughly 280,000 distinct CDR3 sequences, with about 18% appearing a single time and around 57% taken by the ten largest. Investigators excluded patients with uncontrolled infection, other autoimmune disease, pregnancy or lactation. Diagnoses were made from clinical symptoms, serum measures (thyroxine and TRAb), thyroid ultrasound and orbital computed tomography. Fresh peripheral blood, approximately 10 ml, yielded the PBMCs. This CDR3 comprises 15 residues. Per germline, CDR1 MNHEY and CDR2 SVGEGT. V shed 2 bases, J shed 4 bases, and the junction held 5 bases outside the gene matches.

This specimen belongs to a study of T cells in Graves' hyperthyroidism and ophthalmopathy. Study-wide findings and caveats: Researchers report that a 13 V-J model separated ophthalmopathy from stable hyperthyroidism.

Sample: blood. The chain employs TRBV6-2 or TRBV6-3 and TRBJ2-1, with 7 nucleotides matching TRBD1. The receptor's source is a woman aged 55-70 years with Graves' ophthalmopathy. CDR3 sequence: CASSYTGQVYNEQFF. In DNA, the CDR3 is TGTGCCAGCAGTTACACCGGACAGGTTTACAATGAGCAGTTCTTC.